This note documents a single TCR beta chain sequence. The protocol was immunoSEQ multiplex PCR, while the TCRdb copy is restricted to in-frame clones and leaves out a portion. The repertoire holds around 100,000 clones, 80% to 95% seen once, with more than 1.5% in the top ten. This specimen belongs to a study of T cell changes during pregnancy in multiple sclerosis. Germline V lookup: CDR1 SGHAT, CDR2 FQNNGV. Trimming stripped 0 bases from V and 2 bases from J, with 10 bases between. CDR3 length equals 15 residues. Sequenced here: peripheral blood, sampled after pregnancy. This TCR came from a female donor with multiple sclerosis, enrolled in a pregnancy study. This chain connects TRBV11-2 to TRBJ1-2, with D maybe TRBD1 (5 bases). The chain's CDR3 is CASSLDLGGNYGYTF. In DNA, the CDR3 is TGTGCCAGCAGCTTAGATCTCGGGGGAAACTATGGCTACACCTTC.